Sequencing of this T cell receptor (beta chain) was carried out in a study of neurological immune-mediated disorders. The study's findings and limits: Patients with HTLV-1-associated myelopathy had the highest level of TCR clonal expansion, whereas patients with multiple sclerosis had the lowest level, falling beneath the level found in healthy controls.

Relative to its sample, this clonotype is medium-sized (0.01 to 0.1%). Antigen unknown. V was shortened by 3 bases and J by 6 bases, with 18 bases between the two germline ends. Per germline, CDR1 DFQATT and CDR2 SNEGSKA (reference sequence). This CDR3 is built from 15 residues. MiXCR was run by TCRdb on the 5' RACE reads, yielding one entry per CDR3 protein. The data hold more than 40,000 distinct CDR3 sequences, with 2.5% to 3.5% observed a single time. Material: PBMCs. V gene TRBV20-1 combines with J gene TRBJ2-1, with TRBD2 as a possible D gene (6 bases). This receptor was taken from a woman in her forties or fifties with multiple sclerosis. CDR3 sequence (DNA): TGCAGTGCTAGTAGGAACAGACTAGGGATCAATGAGCAGTTCTTC. This encodes CSASRNRLGINEQFF.